This T cell receptor (beta chain) was identified in a study of cytomegalovirus exposure and HLA in healthy donors. Study-wide results and caveats: The dataset shows that most TCR sequences were rare, while some public TCRs occurred in many donors.

Sequencing was performed with immunoSEQ multiplex PCR; in TCRdb, only in-frame clones are kept and a portion is missing. The sample consists of over 200,000 clones, 88% of them appearing once. CDR1 is MNHEY, CDR2 SVGAGI, per germline. The CDR3 loop spans 13 amino acids. Trimming pared 2 bases from V and 1 base from J, leaving 5 bases between. About this clone itself: No antigen is known for it.

The chain has TRBV6-5 and TRBJ2-5; a weak D match, TRBD1 (5 bases). This TCR derives from a woman aged 18-29 years in good health and CMV-seronegative. The specimen was PBMCs. CDR3 amino acids: CASSYGAQETQYF. As DNA, the CDR3 is TGTGCCAGCAGTTACGGGGCCCAAGAGACCCAGTACTTC.